The sequence of this T cell receptor (beta chain) was determined in a study of patients and donors after allogeneic stem cell transplantation. TCRdb independently ran MiXCR on the RT-PCR reads; one entry per CDR3 protein. The sample contains about 960,000 distinct CDR3 sequences, roughly 18% of which appear only once. The V gene lost 1 base and the J gene lost 7 bases, with 11 bases spanning the gap. The CDR3 covers 13 residues. Per germline, CDR1 SGHDT and CDR2 YYEEEE. The sample consisted of blood, either unsorted or a sorted T cell fraction (not recorded which). V gene TRBV5-6 combines with J gene TRBJ1-2, with a tentative D call TRBD1 (6 bases). This TCR was recovered from a human donor who was either an allogeneic HSCT recipient or a stem cell or donor lymphocyte infusion donor (not recorded which). It is not recorded whose cells these are; they may come from a transplant donor. The CDR3: CASSLMGAGGYTF. In DNA, the CDR3 is TGTGCCAGCAGCTTGATGGGGGCTGGTGGCTACACCTTC.